Presented here are 20 T cell receptor beta chains from one specimen sequenced in a study of T cells in Graves' hyperthyroidism and ophthalmopathy. There were TCR beta CDR3 regions amplified from RNA transcripts. RT-PCR in the first round (using the HTBI primer set) targeted the TCR CDR3. One entry per CDR3 protein results from TCRdb running MiXCR on the multiplex PCR reads. The profile shows over 700,000 distinct CDR3 sequences, 30% to 40% of them singletons. Source material: blood. The source of these receptors is a middle-aged woman with Graves' hyperthyroidism.

The V call is TRBV20-1, the J call TRBJ2-7, with D perhaps given as TRBD1 or TRBD2 (6 bases each). There are 15 residues in the CDR3. V was trimmed by 1 base and J by 4 bases, leaving 17 bases between them. Germline V gene data show CDR1 as DFQATT and CDR2 as SNEGSKA (reference sequence). The CDR3 is CSARVTGRPGYEQYF. For the CDR3, the DNA is TGCAGTGCTAGAGTTACAGGGAGGCCTGGGTACGAGCAGTACTTC.

The chain recombines TRBV20-1 with TRBJ1-1, with 10 bases lining up with TRBD1. CDR3 length: 16 amino acids. Per the germline V gene, CDR1 is DFQATT and CDR2 is SNEGSKA (reference sequence). Germline trimming cut 3 bases from V and 4 bases from J; bases unmatched to any gene: 11. In DNA, the CDR3 is TGCAGTGCTAGTCCCCCGGACAGGGGGAGATTCACTGAAGCTTTCTTT. Its translation: CSASPPDRGRFTEAFF.

The V and J genes are TRBV12-3 or TRBV12-4 and TRBJ2-5; no reliable D call. The CDR3 totals 13 residues. V lost 3 bases and J lost 3, with 8 bases in between. In DNA form, the CDR3 reads TGTGCCAGCAGTTTTAGAACAGAAGAGACCCAGTACTTC. Amino acid sequence: CASSFRTEETQYF.

The chain uses TRBV25-1 and TRBJ1-6, with D uncertain. Germline V CDR1 and CDR2: MGHDK, SYGVNS. This CDR3 spans 16 amino acids. Deletions cut 8 bases from V and 5 bases from J, with 19 bases between. CDR3 nucleotide sequence: TGTGCCAGCTCCTCCAACCCGGGCAGCCATAATTCACCCCTCCACTTT. It codes for CASSSNPGSHNSPLHF.

This clonotype was detected many times. The chain employs TRBV29-1 and TRBJ1-1; D unclear. The CDR3 covers 13 residues. Germline lookup yields CDR1 SQVTM and CDR2 ANQGSEA. With 6 bases removed from V and 1 base from J, the gap between germline ends came to 12 bases. CDR3 protein: CSVPKTGNTEAFF. CDR3 in DNA: TGCAGCGTCCCCAAGACGGGGAACACTGAAGCTTTCTTT.

Points on this clonotype: A much larger clone differs from this one at a single base, so this may be a read error. V is TRBV29-1 and J is TRBJ1-1; D perhaps matches TRBD1 (6 bases). CDR1 SQVTM and CDR2 ANQGSEA come from the germline V gene. The CDR3 runs to 14 residues. V shed 2 bases and J shed 1 base, with 11 bases lying between them. CDR3 sequence reads: CSVERVGANTEAFF. The CDR3 coding sequence is TGCAGCGTTGAAAGAGTGGGGGCGAACACTGAAGCTTTCTTT. The full variable domain, its missing parts supplied by reference TRBV29-1 and TRBJ1-1, is SAVISQKPSRDICQRGTSLTIQCQVDSQVTMMFWYRQQPGQSLTLIATANQGSEATYESGFVIDKFPISRPNLTFSTLTVSNMSPEDSSIYLCSVERVGANTEAFFGQGTRLTVV.

This clonotype was seen many times. J is TRBJ1-6 and V is TRBV9; a weak D match, TRBD1 (5 bases). The CDR3 totals 17 residues. The germline V gene has CDR1 SGDLS and CDR2 YYNGEE. Trimming took 0 bases from V and 9 from J, leaving 19 bases between them. CDR3 region: CASSVEGQDPNLSPLHF. Here the CDR3 DNA reads TGTGCCAGCAGCGTAGAGGGGCAGGATCCTAATCTTTCACCCCTCCACTTT. The variable domain in full, completed from reference TRBV9 and TRBJ1-6, reads DSGVTQTPKHLITATGQRVTLRCSPRSGDLSVYWYQQSLDQGLQFLIQYYNGEERAKGNILERFSAQQFPDLHSELNLSSLELGDSALYFCASSVEGQDPNLSPLHFGNGTRLTVT.

With respect to this clonotype: The conserved phenylalanine or tryptophan is not found at the CDR3 terminus, so this likely reflects a read error. V and J are TRBV24-1 and TRBJ1-5; D is ambiguous. Per the germline V gene, CDR1 is KGHDR and CDR2 is SFDVKD. The CDR3 has 13 amino acids. V was clipped by 6 bases and J by 4 bases, with 9 bases between them. In DNA form, the CDR3 reads TGTGCCACCAGTTTATCGTGGAATCAGCCCCAGCATCTT. It translates to CATSLSWNQPQHL.

CDR3 residues: CASSEFYQETQYF. The CDR3 DNA reads TGTGCCAGCAGTGAATTTTACCAAGAGACCCAGTACTTC. This chain joins TRBV2 and TRBJ2-5; D remains unclear. V was clipped by 2 bases and J by 0 bases, with 4 bases between them. The germline V gene has CDR1 SNHLY and CDR2 FYNNEI. The CDR3 runs to 13 residues.

This clonotype was detected ten times or more. The chain combines TRBV10-3 with TRBJ1-1; D is unclear. CDR3 length: 12 residues. From germline, CDR1 is ENHRY and CDR2 SYGVKD. The germline V and J ends were trimmed by 0 bases and 8 bases, with 7 bases remaining between them. CDR3 protein: CAISESGQEAFF. Written as DNA, the CDR3 is TGTGCCATCAGTGAGTCGGGTCAGGAAGCTTTCTTT.

In this sample, this clonotype turned up many times. This rearrangement joins TRBV29-1 to TRBJ1-1, with 10 nucleotides matching TRBD1. Germline V CDR1 and CDR2: SQVTM, ANQGSEA. The CDR3 is made up of 12 amino acids. V gave up 8 bases and J gave up 4 bases; unmatched junction bases: 4. CDR3 coding DNA: TGCAGCTCGGACAGGGGGGGCACTGAAGCTTTCTTT. Protein product: CSSDRGGTEAFF.

This clonotype was recorded at least ten times. V gene TRBV7-8 combines with J gene TRBJ2-7; D is tentatively TRBD1 or TRBD2 (5 bases each). The ends were cut back, 5 bases at V and 9 bases at J, with 20 bases in the middle. CDR3 size: 14 residues. Germline values: CDR1 SGHVS, CDR2 FQNEAQ. The CDR3 sequence: CASSPQGRGLGQYF. The DNA for the CDR3 is TGTGCCAGCAGCCCCCAGGGTCGGGGCTTAGGGCAGTACTTC.

A few counts support this clonotype. The CDR3 loop is CATSRDRGRDGDGYTF. CDR3 DNA: TGTGCCACCAGCAGAGATCGGGGCAGGGACGGGGATGGCTACACCTTC. The genes are TRBV15 and TRBJ1-2; D might be TRBD1 (5 bases). The CDR3 has 16 residues. Germline values: CDR1 LNHNV, CDR2 YYDKDF (reference sequence). Trimming removed 0 bases from V and 6 bases from J, with 17 bases in between.

About this clonotype itself: Since a much larger clone is just one base distant, this may be a read error. The chain recombines TRBV7-3 with TRBJ2-5; D remains ambiguous. Per germline, CDR1 SGHTA and CDR2 FQGTGA. There are 16 residues in the CDR3. CDR3 sequence (DNA): TGTGCCAGCAGCTTCTTCGGTTCGGTGATCCAAGAGGCCCAGTACTTC. This encodes CASSFFGSVIQEAQYF. The variable domain in full, completed from reference TRBV7-3 and TRBJ2-5, reads GAGVSQTPSNKVTEKGKYVELRCDPISGHTALYWYRQSLGQGPEFLIYFQGTGAADDSGLPNDRFFAVRPEGSVSTLKIQRTERGDSAVYLCASSFFGSVIQEAQYFGPGTRLLVL.

Comments on this clonotype: A much larger clone is a single base away; this may be a read error. The conserved phenylalanine or tryptophan is not found at the CDR3 terminus, so this likely reflects a read error. The gene calls are TRBV19 and TRBJ2-5; D might be TRBD2 (6 bases). CDR1 LNHDA and CDR2 SQIVND come from the germline V gene (reference sequence). Trimming removed 6 bases at V and 5 bases at J, with 16 bases between. The CDR3 is 14 residues long. For the CDR3, the DNA is TGTGCCAGTAGGGACCAGCGGAGGGGCGAGACCCAGTACTCC. Translated, it gives CASRDQRRGETQYS.

This clonotype was detected a few times. The chain links TRBV24-1 to TRBJ1-2; a weak D match, TRBD1 (6 bases). The CDR3 length is 16 residues. Germline loops: CDR1 KGHDR, CDR2 SFDVKD. V was trimmed by 7 bases and J by 3 bases, leaving 20 bases between them. In nucleotides, the CDR3 is TGTGCCACCAGCGATCCGGACAGCTCCAGTGACTATGGCTACACCTTC. Translation: CATSDPDSSSDYGYTF.

This clonotype was observed at least ten times. V and J are TRBV9 and TRBJ2-7; a weak D match, TRBD2 (5 bases). The CDR3 runs to 11 residues. Trimming stripped 8 bases from V and 4 bases from J, with 10 bases between. Germline assignment: CDR1 SGDLS and CDR2 YYNGEE. The DNA for the CDR3 is TGTGCCAGTGGTTGCGGGTACGAGCAGTACTTC. It translates to CASGCGYEQYF.

V and J are TRBV4-3 and TRBJ1-2; 7 bases agree with TRBD1. The J segment lost 8 bases and the V segment lost 3 bases, leaving 6 bases of the junction unmatched. Germline assignment: CDR1 LGHNA and CDR2 YSLEER. CDR3 length: 13 residues. In DNA, the CDR3 is TGCGCCAGCAGCCAGACAGGGCTTCGGGGCTACACCTTC. Amino acids: CASSQTGLRGYTF.

On this clonotype: The junction shows a germline mismatch at one end, possibly a read error. This rearrangement joins TRBV10-3 to TRBJ2-7; D ambiguous. The DNA matches TRBJ2-1 better at its end, which makes the J call doubtful. This CDR3 contains 12 residues. The V gene's germline CDR1 is ENHRY and CDR2 SYGVKD. The CDR3: CASSYDRGEQFF. In nucleotides, the CDR3 is TGTGCCAGCAGTTACGACCGAGGTGAGCAGTTCTTC.

Details on this clonotype: One end of the junction does not line up with germline, which may come from a read error. The chain is built from TRBV7-2 and TRBJ2-5, with a possible D match to TRBD1 (6 bases). Germline V CDR1 and CDR2: SGHTA, FQGNSA. This CDR3 has 12 amino acids. CDR3 coding DNA: TGTGCCAGCAGCGGGGGCCAAGGGACCCAGTACTTC. It encodes CASSGGQGTQYF.